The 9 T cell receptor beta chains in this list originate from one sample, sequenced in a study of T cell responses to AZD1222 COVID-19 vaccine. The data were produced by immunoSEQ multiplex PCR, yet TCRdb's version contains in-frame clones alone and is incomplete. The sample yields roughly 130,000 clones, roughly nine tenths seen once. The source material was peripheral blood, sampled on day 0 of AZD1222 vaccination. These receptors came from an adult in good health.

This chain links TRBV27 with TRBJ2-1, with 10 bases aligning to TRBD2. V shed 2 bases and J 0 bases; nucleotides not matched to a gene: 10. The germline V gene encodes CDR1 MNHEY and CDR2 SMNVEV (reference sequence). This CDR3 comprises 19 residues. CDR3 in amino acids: CASSLRSLAGDSSYNEQFF. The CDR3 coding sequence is TGTGCCAGCAGTTTAAGGAGTCTAGCGGGAGATAGCTCCTACAATGAGCAGTTCTTC.

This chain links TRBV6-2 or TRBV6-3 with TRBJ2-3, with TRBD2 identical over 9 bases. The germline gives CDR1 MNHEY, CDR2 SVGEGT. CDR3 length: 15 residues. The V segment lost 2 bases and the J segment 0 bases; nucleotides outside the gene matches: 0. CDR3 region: CASSYTSGSTDTQYF. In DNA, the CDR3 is TGTGCCAGCAGTTACACTAGCGGGAGCACAGATACGCAGTATTTT.

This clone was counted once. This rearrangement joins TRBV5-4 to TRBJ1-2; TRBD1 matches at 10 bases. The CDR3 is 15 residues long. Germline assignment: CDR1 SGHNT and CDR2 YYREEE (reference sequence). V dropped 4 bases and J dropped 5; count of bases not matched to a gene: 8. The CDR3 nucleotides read TGTGCCAGCAGCGGCCGGGACAGGGGCAATTATGGCTACACCTTC. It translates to CASSGRDRGNYGYTF.

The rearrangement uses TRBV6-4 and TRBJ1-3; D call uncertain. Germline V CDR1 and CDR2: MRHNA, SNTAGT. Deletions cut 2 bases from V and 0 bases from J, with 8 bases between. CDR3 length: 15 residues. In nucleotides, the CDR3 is TGTGCCAGCAGTGACCCCGGACCCTCTGGAAACACCATATATTTT. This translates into CASSDPGPSGNTIYF.

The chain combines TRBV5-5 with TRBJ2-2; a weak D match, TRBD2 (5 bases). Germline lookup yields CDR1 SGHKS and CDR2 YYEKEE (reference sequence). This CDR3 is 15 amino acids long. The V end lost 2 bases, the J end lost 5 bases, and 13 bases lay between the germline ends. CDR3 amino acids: CASSFSAGWTGELFF. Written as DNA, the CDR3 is TGTGCCAGCAGCTTTTCGGCGGGTTGGACCGGGGAGCTGTTTTTT.

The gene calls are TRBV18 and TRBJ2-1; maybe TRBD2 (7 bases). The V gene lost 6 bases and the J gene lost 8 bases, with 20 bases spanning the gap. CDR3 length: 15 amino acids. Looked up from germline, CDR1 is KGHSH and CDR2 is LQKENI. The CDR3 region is CASSQTAGARHEQFF. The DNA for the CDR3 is TGTGCCAGCTCTCAGACGGCGGGGGCCCGGCATGAGCAGTTCTTC.

For the CDR3, the DNA is TGTGCCAGCATCCGGGGAGGAGACTACAATGAGCAGTTCTTC. Translated, it gives CASIRGGDYNEQFF. This chain uses TRBV2 with TRBJ2-1, with D possibly being TRBD2 (6 bases). Germline V gene data show CDR1 as SNHLY and CDR2 as FYNNEI. The germline V and J ends were trimmed by 7 bases and 3 bases, with 13 bases remaining between them. This CDR3 comprises 14 residues.

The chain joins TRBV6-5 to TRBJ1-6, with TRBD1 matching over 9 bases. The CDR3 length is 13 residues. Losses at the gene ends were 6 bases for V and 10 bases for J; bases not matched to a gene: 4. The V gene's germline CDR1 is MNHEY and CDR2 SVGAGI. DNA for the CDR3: TGTGCCAGCAGACAGGGGGCAGGATCACCCCTCCACTTT. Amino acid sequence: CASRQGAGSPLHF.

The CDR3 sequence is CASSIEEVSSNEQFF. CDR3 DNA sequence: TGTGCCAGTAGTATAGAGGAAGTGAGTTCCAATGAGCAGTTCTTC. The chain is built from TRBV19 and TRBJ2-1, with D uncertain. Germline assignment: CDR1 LNHDA and CDR2 SQIVND (reference sequence). The CDR3 covers 15 residues. Trimming took off 0 bases at V and 6 bases at J, with 12 bases between the two ends.